The clone carrying this T cell receptor (beta chain) was picked up a small number of times. Its antigen is not identified. The germline CDR1 and CDR2 sequences are MNHEY and SVGAGI. The CDR3 sequence is 16 residues long. Between the trimmed V and J ends, which lost 7 bases and 0 bases, there was a span of 13 bases. This sample is part of a study of post-analysis software for immune sequencing data. Sequencing libraries made from TCR beta cDNA carried unique molecular identifiers. TCRdb analysed the PCR reads with MiXCR anew, one entry per CDR3 protein. Of some 890,000 distinct CDR3 sequences in the sample, 53% were seen once. The study, taken as a whole, reports: Patients with multiple sclerosis recorded significantly lower normalized Chao1 diversity than controls, the study found. Patients showed TRBV5-6, TRBV5-1 and TRBV20-1 among a handful of TRBV segments more frequent than in controls. F measure clustering grouped samples strongly by preparation batch.

This TCR was recovered from a girl aged 10 to 17 with multiple sclerosis. V gene TRBV6-5 combines with J gene TRBJ2-6; D may be TRBD2 (5 bases). The specimen sequenced was blood. In DNA, the CDR3 is TGTGCCAGCATGGCCGGGGTAGGCTCTGGGGCCAACGTCCTGACTTTC. Its translation: CASMAGVGSGANVLTF.